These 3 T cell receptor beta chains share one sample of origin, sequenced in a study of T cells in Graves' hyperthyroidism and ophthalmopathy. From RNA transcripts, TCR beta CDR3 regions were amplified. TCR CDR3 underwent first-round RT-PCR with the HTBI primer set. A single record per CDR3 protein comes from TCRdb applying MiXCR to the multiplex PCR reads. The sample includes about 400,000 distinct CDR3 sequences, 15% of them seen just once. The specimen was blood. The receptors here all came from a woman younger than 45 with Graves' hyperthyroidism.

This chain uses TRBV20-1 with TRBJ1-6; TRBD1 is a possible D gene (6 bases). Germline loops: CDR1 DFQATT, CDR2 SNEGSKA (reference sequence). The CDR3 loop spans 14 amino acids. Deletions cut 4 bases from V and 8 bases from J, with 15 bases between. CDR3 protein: CSAKAGAKDSPLHF. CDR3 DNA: TGCAGTGCTAAGGCAGGGGCTAAGGATTCACCCCTCCACTTT.

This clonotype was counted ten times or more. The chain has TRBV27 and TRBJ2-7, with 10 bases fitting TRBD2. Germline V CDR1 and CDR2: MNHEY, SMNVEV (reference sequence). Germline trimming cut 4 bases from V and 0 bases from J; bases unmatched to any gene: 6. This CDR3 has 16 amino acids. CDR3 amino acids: CASSSRTSGYSYEQYF. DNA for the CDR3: TGTGCCAGCAGTTCCCGGACTAGCGGCTACTCCTACGAGCAGTACTTC.

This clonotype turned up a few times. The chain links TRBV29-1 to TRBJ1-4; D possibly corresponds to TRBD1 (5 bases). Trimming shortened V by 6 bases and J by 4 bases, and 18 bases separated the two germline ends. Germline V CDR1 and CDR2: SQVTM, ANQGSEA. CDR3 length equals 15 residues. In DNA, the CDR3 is TGCAGCGTCGGGAGAAAGAAAGGGGTTAATGAAAAACTGTTTTTT. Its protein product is CSVGRKKGVNEKLFF.